This T cell receptor beta chain came from a study of OX40 agonist ivuxolimab in advanced cancers. Study as a whole: Ivuxolimab is an agonistic anti-OX40 (CD134) antibody, and patients were treated with it. Three patients, one with hepatocellular carcinoma and two with cutaneous melanoma, responded partially.

With regard to this clone: Antigen unknown.

Only in-frame clones appear in the TCRdb table, and some are missing; sequencing was by immunoSEQ multiplex PCR. The repertoire has 65,000 to 80,000 clones, about nine tenths of them found once; the top ten carry roughly 0.77%. Overall study results and limits: Blood T cells, both CD4+ and CD8+, expanded clonally by week 6 at 0.1 to 3.0 mg/kg.

The CDR3 contains 14 residues. V shed 5 bases and J shed 0 bases, with 10 bases lying between them. From germline, CDR1 is SGHRS and CDR2 YFSETQ. Patients with a history of autoimmune disease or on systemic immunosuppression were excluded. The TCR was taken from an adult with an advanced solid tumor such as melanoma, head and neck, liver or kidney cancer. This sequence joins TRBV5-1 and TRBJ2-3; no firm D call. The input for sequencing was CD4+ or CD8+ T cells sorted from blood, taken in a trial of the OX40 agonist ivuxolimab. This chain's CDR3 is CASRKESSTDTQYF. In DNA form, the CDR3 reads TGCGCCAGCAGGAAGGAAAGCAGCACAGATACGCAGTATTTT.